A single sample is the source of the 6 T cell receptor beta chains below, sequenced in a study of CXCR3-negative and CXCR3-positive naive CD8 T cells (dated by TCRdb to between 2017 and 2020). Sequenced on a NextSeq 550. The Human TCR Profiling Kit (MiLaboratory) was used to prepare UMI-labeled 5' RACE TRB cDNA libraries. TCRdb reprocessed the reads, reporting each CDR3 protein sequence once and no DNA. The sample's table lists a count of approximately 37,000 distinct CDR3 sequences. The top ten clones comprise roughly 8.4% of the sample. The sample taken for sequencing was memory CD8+ T cells from blood. The intended sense of this specimen's cell subset or site label: conventional CD8+ memory T cells (TMEM), sorted as controls. All receptors derive from a human donor in good health. Some clones in this sample may be carry-over from other donors' samples.

This clonotype is deemed medium-sized by its frequency. V and J are TRBV21-1 and TRBJ2-2; without DNA, the TCRdb call of TRBD2 cannot be checked. TRBV21-1 is classified as a pseudogene. The CDR3 runs to 14 residues. The CDR3 loop reads CGASGVQNTGELFF.

The CDR3 reads CASSKKGDRDAYEQYF. This chain uses TRBV21-1 with TRBJ2-7; no DNA is available, so the TRBD1 call from TCRdb remains unchecked. TRBV21-1 is noted as a pseudogene. CDR3 size: 16 residues.

Here the CDR3 reads CASGLVRVGGMTDTQYF. V gene TRBV12-5 combines with J gene TRBJ2-3; TCRdb calls TRBD1, which cannot be checked without DNA. There are 17 residues in the CDR3. The germline V gene encodes CDR1 LGHNT and CDR2 FRNRAP. The variable domain in full, with the rest retrieved from reference TRBV12-5 and TRBJ2-3, is DARVTQTPRHKVTEMGQEVTMRCQPILGHNTVFWYRQTMMQGLELLAYFRNRAPLDDSGMPKDRFSAEMPDATLATLKIQPSEPRDSAVYFCASGLVRVGGMTDTQYFGPGTRLTVL.

The chain combines TRBV10-3 with TRBJ2-3; with no DNA, the TCRdb D assignment of TRBD1 cannot be verified. CDR1 is ENHRY, CDR2 SYGVKD, per germline. The CDR3 covers 13 residues. This chain's CDR3 is CATTGEGTDTQYF.

The chain combines TRBV7-2 with TRBJ2-3; TCRdb outputs TRBD2, but without DNA this stays unchecked. CDR1 SGHTA and CDR2 FQGNSA come from the germline V gene. This CDR3 has 17 amino acids. The CDR3 loop reads CASSPGLAVSPPDTQYF.

V usage is TRBV15 and J usage is TRBJ1-1; the TRBD1 assignment by TCRdb is unverifiable without DNA. The CDR3 loop spans 16 amino acids. Germline CDR1 and CDR2: LNHNV and YYDKDF (reference sequence). CDR3 protein: CATTDPRDRLNTEAFF. Supplemented by reference TRBV15 and TRBJ1-1, the full variable domain reads DAMVIQNPRYQVTQFGKPVTLSCSQTLNHNVMYWYQQKSSQAPKLLFHYYDKDFNNEADTPDNFQSRRPNTSFCFLDIRSPGLGDTAMYLCATTDPRDRLNTEAFFGQGTRLTVV.